The clone carrying this TCR beta chain has a count of ten or more. This sample is part of a study of molecular identifiers for immune sequencing clone quantification. The V gene lost 6 bases and the J gene lost 3 bases, with 12 bases spanning the gap. The CDR3 totals 13 residues. Germline CDR1 is MNHEY and CDR2 is SMNVEV (reference sequence). The authors gated naive CD8 T cells as CD8+CD4-CCR7+CD45RA+ for sorting. Generation of bulk TCR libraries relied on previously described methods and listed TCR primers. TCRdb used MiXCR to reprocess the PCR reads, holding one entry per CDR3 protein. The sample has 250,000 to 350,000 distinct CDR3 sequences; roughly a fifth are singletons.

Sequencing was performed on naive CD8+ T cells from blood, with Jurkat cell RNA spiked in. Regarding subset: FACS-sorted CD8+CD4-CCR7+CD45RA+ naive T cells. The chain employs TRBV27 and TRBJ2-7; the D is unclear. The receptor's source is a human donor in good health. Some libraries in this study had Jurkat cell RNA spiked in. CDR3 nucleotide sequence: TGTGCCAGCAGCCTGGACGGATACTACGAGCAGTACTTC. This encodes CASSLDGYYEQYF.